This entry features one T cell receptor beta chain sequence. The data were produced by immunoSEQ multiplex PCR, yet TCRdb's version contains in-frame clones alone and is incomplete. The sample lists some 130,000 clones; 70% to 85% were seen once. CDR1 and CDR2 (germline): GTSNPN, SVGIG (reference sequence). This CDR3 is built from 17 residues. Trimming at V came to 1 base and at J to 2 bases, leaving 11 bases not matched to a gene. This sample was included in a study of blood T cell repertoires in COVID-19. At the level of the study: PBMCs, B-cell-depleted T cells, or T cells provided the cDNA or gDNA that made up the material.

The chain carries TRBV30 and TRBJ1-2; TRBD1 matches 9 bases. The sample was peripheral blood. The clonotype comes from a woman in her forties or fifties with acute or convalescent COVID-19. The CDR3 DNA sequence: TGTGCCTGGAGTGGACTTGGGACGGGACAGGGCAACTATGGCTACACCTTC. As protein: CAWSGLGTGQGNYGYTF.